These T cell receptor beta chains were read from a single sample in a study of blood T cell repertoires in COVID-19. Assay used: immunoSEQ multiplex PCR; TCRdb lists only in-frame clones, some missing. This repertoire shows 90,000 to 120,000 clones, around 88% found once; its top ten account for 6.8%. The sequencing input was peripheral blood. Every receptor here comes from a man in his forties or fifties with active or convalescent COVID-19. CDR3s include the opening cysteine and the closing phenylalanine or tryptophan. A D gene is named only where the DNA matches it firmly. Where a row states a size, it is once, few, many or the class of an expanded clone; other rows omit it.

>TRBJ1-2|NA|TRBV6-1|NA
CASSEAVQGHYGYTF
TGTGCCAGCAGTGAAGCTGTCCAGGGTCATTATGGCTACACCTTC
>TRBJ1-1|NA|TRBV19|TRBD1
CASTGQGYTEAFF
TGTGCCAGTACTGGACAGGGCTACACTGAAGCTTTCTTT
>TRBJ2-1|NA|TRBV25-1|NA
CASSEFAGAFYNEQFF
TGTGCCAGCAGTGAATTCGCGGGGGCCTTCTACAATGAGCAGTTCTTC
>TRBJ1-4|NA|TRBV7-9|NA
CASSLGNRGEKLFF
TGTGCCAGCAGCTTAGGGAATAGAGGCGAAAAACTGTTTTTT
>TRBJ1-2|NA|TRBV19|NA
CASSPTGYGYTF
TGTGCCAGCTCCCCAACAGGGTATGGCTACACCTTC
>TRBJ2-1|NA|TRBV11-2|TRBD1
CASSSLWGTGGHEQFF
TGTGCCAGCAGTTCCTTATGGGGGACAGGGGGCCATGAGCAGTTCTTC
>TRBJ1-3|NA|TRBV6-5|NA
CASRTASSSGNTIYF
TGTGCCAGCAGGACAGCCTCCAGCTCTGGAAACACCATATATTTT
>TRBJ1-4|few|TRBV5-6|TRBD1
CASSRWDRVRTNEKLFF
TGTGCCAGCAGCCGCTGGGACAGGGTGAGAACTAATGAAAAACTGTTTTTT
>TRBJ2-1|NA|TRBV6-5|TRBD2
CASSYLAGVGNEQFF
TGTGCCAGCAGTTACTTAGCGGGAGTGGGAAATGAGCAGTTCTTC
>TRBJ1-6|NA|TRBV28|TRBD1
CASSVGQGIAPLHF
TGTGCCAGCAGTGTCGGACAGGGGATCGCACCCCTCCACTTT
>TRBJ1-2|NA|TRBV5-1|TRBD1
CASSLETGGLDGYTF
TGCGCCAGCAGCTTGGAGACAGGGGGCTTAGATGGCTACACCTTC
>TRBJ1-5|NA|TRBV23-1|NA
CASSQSGAGVLPWMGRGQPQHF
TGCGCCAGCAGTCAATCTGGGGCAGGGGTCCTACCGTGGATGGGCCGAGGTCAGCCCCAGCATTTT
>TRBJ2-7|NA|TRBV7-9|TRBD1
CASSFSGQGEEQYF
TGTGCCAGCAGCTTTTCCGGACAGGGGGAAGAGCAGTACTTC
>TRBJ2-1|once|TRBV28|TRBD2
CASNSGLAGGNEQFF
TGTGCCAGCAATTCGGGACTAGCGGGAGGTAATGAGCAGTTCTTC
>TRBJ2-3|NA|TRBV11-3|NA
CASSGPGGTQYF
TGTGCCAGCAGCGGACCCGGGGGAACGCAGTATTTT
>TRBJ2-7|NA|TRBV5-5|NA
CASSPERISYEQYF
TGTGCCAGCAGCCCGGAGAGGATCTCCTACGAGCAGTACTTC
>TRBJ2-7|NA|TRBV28|NA
CASSSTGQNAGYEQYF
TGTGCCAGCAGTTCCACGGGACAAAATGCAGGCTACGAGCAGTACTTC
>TRBJ2-1|NA|TRBV5-5|TRBD2
CASSLVGREYNEQFF
TGTGCCAGCAGCTTGGTGGGGCGGGAGTACAATGAGCAGTTCTTC
>TRBJ1-5|NA|TRBV10-2|NA
CASSPGPNQPQHF
TGCGCCAGCAGTCCAGGTCCAAATCAGCCCCAGCATTTT
>TRBJ2-4|NA|TRBV4-1|NA
CASSQERAKGNIQYF
TGCGCCAGCAGCCAAGAGAGGGCGAAGGGAAACATTCAGTACTTC